This TCR beta chain came from a study of T cell repertoires in aging, cancer and after chemotherapy. This CDR3 is built from 13 residues. Trimming removed 4 bases at V and 2 bases at J, with 9 bases between. Germline V CDR1 and CDR2: DFQATT, SNEGSKA (reference sequence). A mixed TRB-A/B primer pool amplified rearranged TRB by multiplex touch-down PCR. TCRdb itself ran the multiplex PCR reads through MiXCR, one entry per CDR3 protein. The table shows some 15,000 distinct CDR3 sequences, with approximately 21% occurring only once. This clonotype has just a few counts. Peripheral blood genomic DNA, not sorted cells or RNA, was the template.

This TCR came from a human donor in good health. This chain uses TRBV20-1 with TRBJ1-5; TRBD1 is a possible D gene (5 bases). Sequenced material: blood. CDR3 nucleotide sequence: TGCAGTGCTACAGGGCGCGGCAATCAGCCCCAGCATTTT. Protein sequence: CSATGRGNQPQHF.